The TCR beta chain under discussion was sequenced for a study of blood T cell repertoires in COVID-19. The wider study: T cells, B-cell-depleted T cells, or PBMCs provided the cDNA or gDNA that served as material.

Original processing methods: Estimation of nucleated cell counts relied on the amplification of reference gene primers. Method: immunoSEQ multiplex PCR; TCRdb's copy keeps in-frame clones and lacks some. V and J calls and clone size come straight from that table; D and trimming were deduced from the DNA. The table has approximately 50,000 clones, over 85% seen once. Germline V gene data show CDR1 as SEHNR and CDR2 as FQNEAQ (reference sequence). The V and J ends lost 5 bases and 8 bases, in that order; junction bases with no gene match: 10. The CDR3 extends over 14 amino acids. This receptor was taken from a human donor in a cohort sampled during active COVID-19. Sequenced: peripheral blood. The chain recombines TRBV7-9 with TRBJ1-2; TRBD1 aligns across 8 bases. The DNA of the CDR3 is TGTGCCAGCAGCCCATGGACAGGGCCTTGGGGCTACACCTTC. Protein product: CASSPWTGPWGYTF.